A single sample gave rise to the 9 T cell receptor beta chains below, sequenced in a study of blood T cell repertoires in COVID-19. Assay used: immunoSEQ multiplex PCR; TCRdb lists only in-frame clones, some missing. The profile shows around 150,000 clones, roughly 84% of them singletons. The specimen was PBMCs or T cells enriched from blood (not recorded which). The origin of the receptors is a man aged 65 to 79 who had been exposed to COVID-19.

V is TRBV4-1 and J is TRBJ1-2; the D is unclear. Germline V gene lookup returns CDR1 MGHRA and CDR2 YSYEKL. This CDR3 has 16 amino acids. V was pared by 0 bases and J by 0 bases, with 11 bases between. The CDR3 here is CASSQDGPGTNYGYTF. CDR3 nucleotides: TGCGCCAGCAGCCAAGATGGTCCGGGGACTAACTATGGCTACACCTTC.

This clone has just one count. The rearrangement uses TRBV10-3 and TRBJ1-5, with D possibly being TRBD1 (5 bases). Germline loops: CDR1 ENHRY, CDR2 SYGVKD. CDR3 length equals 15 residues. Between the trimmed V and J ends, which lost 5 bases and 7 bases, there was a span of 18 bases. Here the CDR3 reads CAISTGGQGEQPQHF. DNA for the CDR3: TGTGCCATCAGTACGGGAGGGCAGGGAGAGCAGCCCCAGCATTTT.

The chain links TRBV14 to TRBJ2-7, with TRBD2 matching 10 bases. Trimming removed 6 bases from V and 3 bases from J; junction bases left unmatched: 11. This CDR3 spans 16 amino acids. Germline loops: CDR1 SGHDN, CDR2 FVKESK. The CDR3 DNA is TGTGCCAGCAGTCCCCTAGCGGGGGTACGGGACTACGAGCAGTACTTC. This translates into CASSPLAGVRDYEQYF.

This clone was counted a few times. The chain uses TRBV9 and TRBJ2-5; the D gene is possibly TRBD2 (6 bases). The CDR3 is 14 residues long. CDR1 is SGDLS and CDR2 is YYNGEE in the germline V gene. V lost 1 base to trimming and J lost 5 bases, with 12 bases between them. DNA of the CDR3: TGTGCCAGCAGCGTATCCCCTGGAGGGGAGACCCAGTACTTC. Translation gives CASSVSPGGETQYF.

CDR3 bases: TGTGCCAGCAGTTTAGGGTCGGCTGAAGCTTTCTTT. Translation: CASSLGSAEAFF. V is TRBV12-3 or TRBV12-4 and J is TRBJ1-1; D remains unclear. This CDR3 region has 12 residues. The V gene lost 1 base and the J gene lost 6 bases, with 6 bases spanning the gap.

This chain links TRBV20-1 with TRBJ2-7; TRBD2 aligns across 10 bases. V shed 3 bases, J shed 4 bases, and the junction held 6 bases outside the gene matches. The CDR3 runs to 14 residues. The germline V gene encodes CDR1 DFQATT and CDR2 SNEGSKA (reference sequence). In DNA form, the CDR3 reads TGCAGTGCTAGTCCAGCGGGAGGGCCTTACGAGCAGTACTTC. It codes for CSASPAGGPYEQYF.

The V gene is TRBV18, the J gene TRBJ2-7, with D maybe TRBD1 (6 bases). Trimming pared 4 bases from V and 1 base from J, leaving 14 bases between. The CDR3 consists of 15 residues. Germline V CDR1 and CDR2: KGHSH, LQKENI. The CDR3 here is CASSLGQSNSYEQYF. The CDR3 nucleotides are TGTGCCAGCTCACTCGGACAGTCGAATTCCTACGAGCAGTACTTC.

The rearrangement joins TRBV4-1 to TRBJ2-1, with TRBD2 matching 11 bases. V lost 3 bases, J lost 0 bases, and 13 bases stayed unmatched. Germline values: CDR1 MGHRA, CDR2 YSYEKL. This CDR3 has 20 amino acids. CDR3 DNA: TGCGCCAGCAGCCAGATGCCCGGGACTAGCGGAAAACCCTCCTACAATGAGCAGTTCTTC. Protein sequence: CASSQMPGTSGKPSYNEQFF.

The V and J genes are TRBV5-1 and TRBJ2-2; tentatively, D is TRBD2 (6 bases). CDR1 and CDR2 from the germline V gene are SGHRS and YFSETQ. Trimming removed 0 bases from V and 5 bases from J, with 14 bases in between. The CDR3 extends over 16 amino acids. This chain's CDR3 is CASSLESGSGTGELFF. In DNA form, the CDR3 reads TGCGCCAGCAGCTTGGAATCGGGGAGCGGGACCGGGGAGCTGTTTTTT.